The 20 T cell receptor beta chains given below trace back to one sample, sequenced in a study of breast tumors, draining lymph nodes, adjacent tissues. Axillary draining lymph nodes of breast cancer patients supplied the node samples. TCRdb re-analysed the multiplex PCR reads in MiXCR, keeping a single row per CDR3 protein. The sample has about 270,000 distinct CDR3 sequences, roughly 31% seen once. Specimen: axillary lymph node tissue. These TCRs come from a female donor with breast cancer. Some clones in this sample may be carry-over from other donors' samples.

This clonotype has at least ten counts. The chain uses TRBV4-2 and TRBJ2-1, with TRBD2 matching over 8 bases. CDR1 LGHNA and CDR2 YNFKEQ come from the germline V gene. The CDR3 length is 16 residues. V lost 0 bases, J lost 9 bases, and 10 bases stayed unmatched. This chain's CDR3 is CASSQDLTGGKVEQFF. The CDR3 bases are TGTGCCAGCAGCCAAGATCTAACGGGAGGGAAGGTTGAGCAGTTCTTC.

Ten or more counts support this clonotype. This chain uses TRBV7-6 with TRBJ2-7; TRBD2 might be the D (5 bases). The CDR3 spans 13 residues. Trimming took off 5 bases at V and 2 bases at J, with 10 bases between the two ends. Germline CDR1 SGHVS, CDR2 FNYEAQ. CDR3 sequence (DNA): TGTGCCAGCAGCCCGGGTAGCGCCTACGAGCAGTACTTC. Its protein product is CASSPGSAYEQYF.

This clonotype appeared many times. This chain connects TRBV5-1 to TRBJ2-2; tentative D call: TRBD2 (5 bases). The CDR3 has 18 residues. The germline gives CDR1 SGHRS, CDR2 YFSETQ. The V and J ends lost 1 base and 1 base respectively, with 17 bases between them. The CDR3, as DNA: TGCGCCAGCAGCTTGAGGGTATTGGGTAGCGTGAACACCGGGGAGCTGTTTTTT. The encoded protein is CASSLRVLGSVNTGELFF. The complete variable domain, with remaining parts taken from reference TRBV5-1 and TRBJ2-2, reads KAGVTQTPRYLIKTRGQQVTLSCSPISGHRSVSWYQQTPGQGLQFLFEYFSETQRNKGNFPGRFSGRQFSNSRSEMNVSTLELGDSALYLCASSLRVLGSVNTGELFFGEGSRLTVL.

This clonotype turned up a few times. This chain uses TRBV27 with TRBJ2-7; D is perhaps TRBD1 (6 bases). V gave up 5 bases and J gave up 0 bases, with 17 bases separating them. Germline CDR1 MNHEY, CDR2 SMNVEV (reference sequence). The CDR3 extends over 16 amino acids. This CDR3 reads CASSRYRTARSYEQYF. In DNA form, the CDR3 reads TGTGCCAGCAGTCGCTACCGGACAGCTCGCTCCTACGAGCAGTACTTC.

This clonotype showed up just a few times. One end of the junction varies from germline; a read error may be responsible. The chain recombines TRBV9 with TRBJ2-6, with D possibly matching TRBD1 (5 bases). CDR3 length: 17 residues. Germline CDR1 is SGDLS and CDR2 is YYNGEE. Here the CDR3 DNA reads TGTGCCAGCAGCACCGCCCACCAGGTCTCTGGGGCCACCGTCCTGACTTTC. This codes for CASSTAHQVSGATVLTF.

This clonotype was observed at least ten times. The chain carries TRBV11-2 and TRBJ2-2; TRBD1 is a possible D gene (5 bases). The CDR3 extends over 18 amino acids. The germline V gene has CDR1 SGHAT and CDR2 FQNNGV. V gave up 2 bases and J gave up 0 bases, with 16 bases separating them. Here the CDR3 DNA reads TGTGCCAGCAGCTTACCCCGGTGGGGCACGCCGAACACCGGGGAGCTGTTTTTT. This gives the protein CASSLPRWGTPNTGELFF.

Ten or more counts support this clonotype. J is TRBJ2-2 and V is TRBV12-3 or TRBV12-4, with D unresolved. CDR3 length: 14 amino acids. Trimming cost V 1 base and J 4 bases, with 7 bases left between them. CDR3 amino acids: CASSLGLFTGELFF. CDR3 DNA sequence: TGTGCCAGCAGTTTAGGTCTTTTCACCGGGGAGCTGTTTTTT.

This clonotype was counted many times. The V gene is TRBV19, the J gene TRBJ2-1, with 8 bases fitting TRBD2. The junction had 11 bases not matched to a gene; V was cut back by 1 base and J by 9 bases. Looked up from germline, CDR1 is LNHDA and CDR2 is SQIVND (reference sequence). CDR3 length equals 16 residues. CDR3 in DNA: TGTGCCAGTAGTATAGCGGGGACTAGTCTCGGTGGTGAGCAGTTCTTC. Amino acids: CASSIAGTSLGGEQFF.

The count of this clonotype is one. This chain joins TRBV5-1 and TRBJ2-1; 8 nucleotides agree with TRBD1. The J call may be mistaken, given a closer DNA end match to TRBJ2-7. Germline V CDR1 and CDR2: SGHRS, YFSETQ. CDR3 length: 16 amino acids. Here the CDR3 reads CASSATEGQEPYEQYF. As DNA, the CDR3 is TGCGCCAGCAGTGCTACGGAGGGACAGGAGCCTTACGAGCAGTACTTC.

A note on this clonotype: This may come from a read error, since a much larger clone is one base off. V gene TRBV20-1 combines with J gene TRBJ2-5, with D unresolved. Germline V gene lookup returns CDR1 DFQATT and CDR2 SNEGSKA (reference sequence). This CDR3 is 11 amino acids long. CDR3 sequence reads: CSARGGKTQSF. CDR3 nucleotides: TGCAGTGCTAGGGGCGGAAAGACCCAGTCCTTC.

This clonotype was picked up many times. The V call is TRBV3-1, the J call TRBJ1-6; a weak D match, TRBD1 (6 bases). CDR3 length: 14 residues. Germline assignment: CDR1 LGHDT and CDR2 YNNKEL (reference sequence). V gave up 3 bases and J gave up 6 bases, with 9 bases separating them. CDR3 sequence (DNA): TGTGCCAGCAGCCAGGGACAAGTTAATTCACCCCTCCACTTT. It translates to CASSQGQVNSPLHF. The entire variable domain, with the rest obtained from reference TRBV3-1 and TRBJ1-6, is as follows: DTAVSQTPKYLVTQMGNDKSIKCEQNLGHDTMYWYKQDSKKFLKIMFSYNNKELIINETVPNRFSPKSPDKAHLNLHINSLELGDSAVYFCASSQGQVNSPLHFGNGTRLTVT.

This clonotype was found many times. J is TRBJ2-3 and V is TRBV7-9; 7 nucleotides align to TRBD2. Trimming at V came to 8 bases and at J to 2 bases, leaving 7 bases not matched to a gene. CDR1 and CDR2 from the germline V gene are SEHNR and FQNEAQ (reference sequence). The CDR3 contains 14 residues. The CDR3 DNA sequence: TGTGCCAGCGGACTAGGGAGGGACACAGATACGCAGTATTTT. Translation gives CASGLGRDTDTQYF.

In its sample, this clonotype was seen many times. The CDR3 DNA is TGTGCCAGCAGCTTAGCACTAGGCAGCGGGAATGAGCAGTTCTTC. Translation: CASSLALGSGNEQFF. The V and J genes are TRBV11-3 and TRBJ2-1; a possible D gene is TRBD2 (6 bases). The CDR3 has 15 residues. Germline-derived CDR1 and CDR2 are SGHNT and YENEEA. The V gene lost 1 base and the J gene lost 7 bases, with 14 bases spanning the gap.

This clonotype was seen at least ten times. CDR3 nucleotides: TGCAGTTGGGGACTAGCGGGAGGAGAGACCCAGTACTTC. Residues: CSWGLAGGETQYF. The V gene is TRBV20-1, the J gene TRBJ2-5, with 15 bases lining up with TRBD2. The length of the CDR3 is 13 residues. Unmatched junction bases numbered 2, after V lost 8 bases and J lost 4 bases. Germline loops: CDR1 DFQATT, CDR2 SNEGSKA (reference sequence).

This clonotype was counted ten times or more. This sequence joins TRBV5-1 and TRBJ2-1; 7 nucleotides agree with TRBD1. Trimming removed 0 bases from V and 9 bases from J; junction bases left unmatched: 9. This CDR3 contains 15 residues. Germline-derived CDR1 and CDR2 are SGHRS and YFSETQ. For the CDR3, the DNA is TGCGCCAGCAGCTTGGGACAGGGTAGGAGGAGTGAGCAGTTCTTC. Translated, it gives CASSLGQGRRSEQFF.

In its sample, this clonotype was seen many times. The chain employs TRBV13 and TRBJ2-3, with D perhaps matching TRBD1 (6 bases). Trimming shortened V by 2 bases and J by 3 bases, and 12 bases separated the two germline ends. The germline CDR1 and CDR2 sequences are PRHDT and FYEKMQ (reference sequence). The CDR3 length is 15 residues. CDR3: CASSLQGKGTDTQYF. As DNA, the CDR3 is TGTGCCAGCAGCTTACAGGGGAAGGGAACAGATACGCAGTATTTT.

Concerning this clonotype: A read error is possible here, since a much larger clone lies one base away. The V and J genes are TRBV10-3 and TRBJ2-5; possibly TRBD2 for D (7 bases). CDR1 and CDR2 (germline): ENHRY, SYGVKD. The CDR3 spans 15 residues. Here the CDR3 DNA reads TGTGCCAGCAGTTATGGGGGGGTCGGAGGGGGGACCCAGTACTTC. This codes for CASSYGGVGGGTQYF.

This chain joins TRBV6-5 and TRBJ1-4; D is perhaps TRBD1 (6 bases). The CDR3 sequence is 15 residues long. V was pared by 5 bases and J by 5 bases, with 15 bases between. Germline-derived CDR1 and CDR2 are MNHEY and SVGAGI. The DNA for the CDR3 is TGTGCCAGCAGTCACGGGGGGCAGGGAAATGAAAAACTGTTTTTT. Translated: CASSHGGQGNEKLFF.

The chain recombines TRBV10-3 with TRBJ2-1; D is ambiguous. Trimming cost V 10 bases and J 0 bases, with 19 bases left between them. The germline CDR1 and CDR2 sequences are ENHRY and SYGVKD. This CDR3 comprises 16 residues. The CDR3 protein is CASNQGGRTSYNEQFF. The CDR3 nucleotides are TGTGCCAGCAACCAAGGTGGACGGACCTCCTACAATGAGCAGTTCTTC.

V is TRBV20-1 and J is TRBJ2-7, with 8 positions matching TRBD2. Germline V CDR1 and CDR2: DFQATT, SNEGSKA (reference sequence). The CDR3 consists of 16 residues. V lost 6 bases to trimming and J lost 3 bases; unmatched junction nucleotides: 16. This chain's CDR3 is CSAARGSGSWFYEQYF. The CDR3 region has the DNA TGCAGTGCCGCCCGTGGGAGCGGGAGTTGGTTCTACGAGCAGTACTTC.